The present T cell receptor beta chain was sequenced within a study of T-cell reconstitution after alpha-beta-depleted transplantation in children. This clonotype was observed a few times. Its antigen is not identified. A library of TCRbeta sequences, prepared with unique molecular identifiers, was generated. TCRdb re-called the PCR reads through MiXCR, storing one row per CDR3 protein. The sample holds 90,000 to 100,000 distinct CDR3 sequences, less than 25% seen once. Germline V gives CDR1 SGHRS, CDR2 YFSETQ. Trimming cost V 1 base and J 5 bases, with 14 bases left between them. The CDR3 length is 15 residues. Study-wide results and limits: Expanded graft clones, several hundred of them, were reportedly the source of alpha-beta T cells about two months after transplant. Counts and diversity of T cells one year after transplant came mostly from newly produced T cells. The high TCRbeta diversity at day 60 in some patients came from surviving recipient T cells and thymic progenitors.

The specimen was PBMCs, collected before TCRalphabeta/CD19-depleted stem cell transplant. This clonotype originated in a boy younger than 10 with acute lymphoblastic leukemia, due to receive a stem cell transplant. V is TRBV5-1 and J is TRBJ2-3, with D possibly called TRBD1 or TRBD2 (5 bases each). The CDR3 sequence is CASSLNGALIDTQYF. CDR3 sequence (DNA): TGCGCCAGCAGCTTGAACGGGGCCCTCATAGATACGCAGTATTTT. The full variable domain, with the rest looked up from reference TRBV5-1 and TRBJ2-3, is KAGVTQTPRYLIKTRGQQVTLSCSPISGHRSVSWYQQTPGQGLQFLFEYFSETQRNKGNFPGRFSGRQFSNSRSEMNVSTLELGDSALYLCASSLNGALIDTQYFGPGTRLTVL.